Listed below are T cell receptor beta chains from one sample, sequenced in a study of CD8+ T cells in alopecia areata. The table came from immunoSEQ multiplex PCR; TCRdb's copy has only in-frame clones and leaves some out. The top ten hold almost 0.8% of the sample, which has about 98,000 clones, under 45% seen once. The sequenced material came from CD4+ T cells sorted from blood. These receptors originate from a human donor with alopecia areata. CDR3s include the opening cysteine and the closing phenylalanine or tryptophan. Each record gives: J gene, clone size, CDR3 length, V gene, CDR3 protein. Clone size, where shown, is once, few, many, or a class for clones that have expanded.

TRBJ2-2 NA 13 TRBV7-2 CASSSIRDGELFF
TRBJ2-5 NA 15 TRBV30 CAWSLSSGGAKTQYF
TRBJ2-7 NA 14 TRBV6-6 CASRMTGEGYEQYF
TRBJ2-1 NA 13 TRBV15 CATSRVGLDEQFF
TRBJ2-2 NA 14 TRBV4-3 CASSQALTGGELFF
TRBJ2-7 few 15 TRBV30 CAWSVRRTGGHEQYF
TRBJ1-2 NA 11 TRBV2 CASSDSRGYTF
TRBJ1-1 NA 13 TRBV30 CAWSGTWNTEAFF
TRBJ2-7 once 13 TRBV30 CAWGSPSLYEQYF
TRBJ1-2 NA 14 TRBV30 CAWSVQRGRYGYTF
TRBJ2-7 NA 13 TRBV29-1 CSVGRGQPYEQYF
TRBJ2-7 NA 16 TRBV11-2 CASSLIRGTSSYEQYF
TRBJ1-2 few 15 TRBV4-1 CASSSGTGGNYGYTF
TRBJ2-1 few 18 TRBV25-1 CASSSTGTSGTRYNEQFF
TRBJ2-1 NA 11 TRBV2 CASSGYNEQFF
TRBJ2-6 few 18 TRBV29-1 CSVNLRDRELSGANVLTF
TRBJ1-1 NA 17 TRBV11-3 CASSLQGRFVMNTEAFF
TRBJ2-3 NA 14 TRBV7-6 CASSLHQATDTQYF
TRBJ2-7 few 15 TRBV6-5 CASSRGVGAGYEQYF
TRBJ2-1 NA 13 TRBV5-1 CASSPGTSSEQFF
TRBJ2-7 NA 12 TRBV12-5 CASGTSSHEQYF
TRBJ1-2 few 13 TRBV29-1 CSVSPRTGNGYTF
TRBJ2-1 NA 16 TRBV29-1 CSVDGTGATTSSKQFF
TRBJ2-7 NA 12 TRBV28 CASRDRGYEQYF
TRBJ2-3 NA 16 TRBV7-8 CASSSGLAGVADTQYF
TRBJ2-7 NA 15 TRBV18 CASSILGGARSEQYF
TRBJ2-3 few 14 TRBV19 CASSISDFTDTQYF
TRBJ1-5 NA 13 TRBV30 CAWSVRDNQPQHF
TRBJ2-5 few 17 TRBV29-1 CSVERQGAWLAEETQYF
TRBJ1-2 NA 12 TRBV29-1 CSVLTDNYGYTF
TRBJ2-1 few 14 TRBV29-1 CSVLQRGGNNEQFF
TRBJ2-5 NA 17 TRBV30 CAWSVRGLAGGGETQYF
TRBJ1-1 NA 13 TRBV5-6 CASSPRWNTEAFF
TRBJ1-2 NA 16 TRBV30 CAWIPQGGSDYKGYTF
TRBJ2-5 few 13 TRBV29-1 CSVELGSQETQYF
TRBJ2-5 NA 17 TRBV4-2 CASSQEGASVLGETQYF
TRBJ2-5 NA 17 TRBV7-2 CASSLMGAGARQETQYF
TRBJ2-5 NA 14 TRBV7-2 CASSLGQVGETQYF
TRBJ2-7 NA 14 TRBV2 CASRPGLATHEQYF
TRBJ1-1 NA 15 TRBV23-1 CASSQGDRGNTEAFF
TRBJ2-1 few 13 TRBV5-1 CASSLDAVGEQFF